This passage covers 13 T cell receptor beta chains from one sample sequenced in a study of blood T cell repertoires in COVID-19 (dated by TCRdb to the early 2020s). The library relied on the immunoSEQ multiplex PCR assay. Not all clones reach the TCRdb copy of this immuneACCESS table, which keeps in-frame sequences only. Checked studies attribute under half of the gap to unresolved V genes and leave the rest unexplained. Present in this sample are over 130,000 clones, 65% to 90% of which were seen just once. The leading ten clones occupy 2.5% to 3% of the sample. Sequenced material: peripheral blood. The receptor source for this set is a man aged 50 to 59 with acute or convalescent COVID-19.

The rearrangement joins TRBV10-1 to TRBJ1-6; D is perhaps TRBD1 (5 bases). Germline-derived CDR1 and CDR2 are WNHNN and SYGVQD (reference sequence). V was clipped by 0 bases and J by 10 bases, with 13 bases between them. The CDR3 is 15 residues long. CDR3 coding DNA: TGCGCCAGCAGTGAGTCAAGGGGAGGGAAGTCACCCCTCCACTTT. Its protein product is CASSESRGGKSPLHF.

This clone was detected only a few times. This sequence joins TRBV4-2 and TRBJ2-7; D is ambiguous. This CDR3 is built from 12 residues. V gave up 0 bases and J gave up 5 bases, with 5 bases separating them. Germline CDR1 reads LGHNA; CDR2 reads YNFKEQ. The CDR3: CASSQDINEQYF. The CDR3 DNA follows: TGTGCCAGCAGCCAAGATATAAACGAGCAGTACTTC.

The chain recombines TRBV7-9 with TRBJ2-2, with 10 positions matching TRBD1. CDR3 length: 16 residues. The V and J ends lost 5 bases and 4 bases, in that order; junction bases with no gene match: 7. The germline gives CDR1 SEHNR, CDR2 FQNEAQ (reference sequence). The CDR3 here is CASSPRGQGFTGELFF. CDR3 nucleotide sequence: TGTGCCAGCAGCCCCAGGGGACAGGGGTTCACCGGGGAGCTGTTTTTT. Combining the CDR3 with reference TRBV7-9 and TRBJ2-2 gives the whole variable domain DTGVSQNPRHKITKRGQNVTFRCDPISEHNRLYWYRQTLGQGPEFLTYFQNEAQLEKSRLLSDRFSAERPKGSFSTLEIQRTEQGDSAMYLCASSPRGQGFTGELFFGEGSRLTVL.

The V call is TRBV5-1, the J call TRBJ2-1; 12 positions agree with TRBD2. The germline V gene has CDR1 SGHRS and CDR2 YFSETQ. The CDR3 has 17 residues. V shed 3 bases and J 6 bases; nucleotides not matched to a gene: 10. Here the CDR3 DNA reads TGCGCCAGCAGCTCCGTTCTAGCGGGAGGGCCTGTCAATGAGCAGTTCTTC. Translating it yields CASSSVLAGGPVNEQFF.

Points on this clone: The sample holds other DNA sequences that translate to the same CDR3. For the CDR3, the DNA is TGTGCCAGCAGTTTCGGAGGGGATCAGCCCCAGCATTTT. Amino acids: CASSFGGDQPQHF. The chain employs TRBV12-3 or TRBV12-4 and TRBJ1-5; tentative D call: TRBD1 (5 bases). The ends were cut back, 3 bases at V and 5 bases at J, with 8 bases in the middle. The CDR3 extends over 13 amino acids.

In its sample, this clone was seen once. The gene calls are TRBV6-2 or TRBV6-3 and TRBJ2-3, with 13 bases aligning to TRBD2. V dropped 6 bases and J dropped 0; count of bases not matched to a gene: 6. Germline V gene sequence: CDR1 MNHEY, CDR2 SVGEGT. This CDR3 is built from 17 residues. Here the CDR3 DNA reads TGTGCCAGCAGCCACCCGGGACTAGCGGGAAGCACAGATACGCAGTATTTT. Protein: CASSHPGLAGSTDTQYF.

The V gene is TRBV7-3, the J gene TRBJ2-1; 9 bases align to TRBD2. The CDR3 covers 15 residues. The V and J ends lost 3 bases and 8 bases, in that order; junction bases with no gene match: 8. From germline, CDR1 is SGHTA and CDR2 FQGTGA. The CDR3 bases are TGTGCCAGCAGCTTCACCGGGACTAGCAGTCATGAGCAGTTCTTC. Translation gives CASSFTGTSSHEQFF.

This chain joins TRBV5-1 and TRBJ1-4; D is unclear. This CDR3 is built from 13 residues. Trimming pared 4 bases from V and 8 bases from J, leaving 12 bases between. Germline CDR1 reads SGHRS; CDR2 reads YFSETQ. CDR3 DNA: TGCGCCAGCAGCGTGAATTCAGGAGAAAAACTGTTTTTT. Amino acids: CASSVNSGEKLFF.

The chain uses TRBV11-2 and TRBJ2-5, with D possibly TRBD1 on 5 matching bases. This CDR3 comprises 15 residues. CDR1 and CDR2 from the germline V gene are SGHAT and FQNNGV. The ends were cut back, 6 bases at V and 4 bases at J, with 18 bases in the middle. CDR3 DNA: TGTGCCAGCAGTTCACCCCTGTGGCAGGGAGAGACCCAGTACTTC. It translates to CASSSPLWQGETQYF.

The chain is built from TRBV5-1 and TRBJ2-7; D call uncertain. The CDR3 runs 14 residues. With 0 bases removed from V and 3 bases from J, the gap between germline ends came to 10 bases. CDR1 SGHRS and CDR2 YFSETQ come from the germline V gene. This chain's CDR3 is CASSLAVLGYEQYF. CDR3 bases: TGCGCCAGCAGCTTGGCCGTCCTCGGCTACGAGCAGTACTTC.

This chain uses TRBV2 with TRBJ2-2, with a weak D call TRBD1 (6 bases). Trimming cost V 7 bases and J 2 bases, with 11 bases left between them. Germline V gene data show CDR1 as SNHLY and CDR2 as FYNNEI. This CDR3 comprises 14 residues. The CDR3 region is CASKTGTNTGELFF. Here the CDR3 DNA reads TGTGCCAGCAAAACAGGGACCAACACCGGGGAGCTGTTTTTT.

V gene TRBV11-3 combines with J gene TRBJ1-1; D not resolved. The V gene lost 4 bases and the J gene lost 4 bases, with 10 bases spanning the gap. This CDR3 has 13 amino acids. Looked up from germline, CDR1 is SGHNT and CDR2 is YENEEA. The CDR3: CASSSAGGTEAFF. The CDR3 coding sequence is TGTGCCAGCAGCTCCGCAGGAGGCACTGAAGCTTTCTTT.

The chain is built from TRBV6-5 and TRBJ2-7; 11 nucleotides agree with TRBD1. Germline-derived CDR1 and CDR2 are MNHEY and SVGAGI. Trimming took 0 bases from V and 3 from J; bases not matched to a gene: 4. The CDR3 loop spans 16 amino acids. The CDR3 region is CASSYSRDRGDYEQYF. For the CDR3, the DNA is TGTGCCAGCAGTTACTCGCGGGACAGGGGGGACTACGAGCAGTACTTC.